These 5 T cell receptor beta chains share one sample of origin, sequenced in a study of T cell repertoires in cytomegalovirus infection. In TCRdb, the reads were re-called with MiXCR into one record per CDR3 protein. The sample lists more than 150,000 distinct CDR3 sequences; 28% were seen once. Source material: PBMCs. These receptors all come from a human donor in good health (CMV status not recorded). Some clones in this sample may be carry-over from other donors' samples.

This clonotype was found a few times. This chain links TRBV7-8 with TRBJ2-5; a weak D match, TRBD2 (5 bases). V lost 1 base and J lost 3, with 9 bases in between. Germline assignment: CDR1 SGHVS and CDR2 FQNEAQ. This CDR3 region has 14 residues. For the CDR3, the DNA is TGTGCCAGCAGCTTAGAAGAGGGAGAAGAGACCCAGTACTTC. Translation: CASSLEEGEETQYF. Drawing the rest from reference TRBV7-8 and TRBJ2-5, the complete variable domain is GAGVSQSPRYKVAKRGQDVALRCDPISGHVSLFWYQQALGQGPEFLTYFQNEAQLDKSGLPSDRFFAERPEGSVSTLKIQRTQQEDSAVYLCASSLEEGEETQYFGPGTRLLVL.

In its sample, this clonotype was seen a few times. The chain links TRBV6-1 to TRBJ1-1; no firm D call. The germline CDR1 and CDR2 sequences are MNHNS and SASEGT. The CDR3 runs 16 residues. Deletions cut 5 bases from V and 0 bases from J, with 16 bases between. The CDR3 here is CASSPITVILNTEAFF. The CDR3 DNA reads as TGTGCCAGCAGTCCAATTACAGTGATACTGAACACTGAAGCTTTCTTT.

In this sample, this clonotype turned up many times. This chain uses TRBV7-6 with TRBJ2-5; 12 bases are a match to TRBD1. CDR1 is SGHVS, CDR2 FNYEAQ, per germline. With V trimmed by 5 bases and J by 4 bases, 8 bases remained unmatched. The CDR3 has 16 amino acids. The CDR3 bases are TGTGCCAGCAGCCTGGGGACAGGGGGCGCGTTAGAGACCCAGTACTTC. As protein: CASSLGTGGALETQYF.

This clonotype was detected only a few times. The chain recombines TRBV12-3 or TRBV12-4 with TRBJ1-1; D is unresolved. V lost 2 bases and J lost 3, with 7 bases in between. The CDR3 is 13 amino acids. The CDR3 DNA is TGTGCCAGCAGTTTAAATGGGGACACTGAAGCTTTCTTT. This encodes CASSLNGDTEAFF.

This clonotype was recorded a few times. The chain combines TRBV27 with TRBJ2-7, with 9 bases identical to TRBD1. This CDR3 region has 15 residues. Trimming took 4 bases from V and 0 from J; bases not matched to a gene: 4. Germline V CDR1 and CDR2: MNHEY, SMNVEV (reference sequence). The DNA for the CDR3 is TGTGCCAGCAGTTACTCGACAGGGGGCTCCTACGAGCAGTACTTC. This codes for CASSYSTGGSYEQYF.